This T cell receptor beta chain was sequenced during a study of cytotoxic CD8 clonotypes in ibrutinib-treated CLL. Whole-study context: Among responders, some 25 were partial and 2 complete; after median approximately 62 months, 14 stayed remitted and 12 progressed. Study-wide results and limits: Clonality increased at ibrutinib response, then returned toward baseline at progression.

Around 1.8 micrograms of genomic DNA came from cryopreserved PBMCs for TCR beta libraries. This clone was observed once. What it binds is unknown. The assay was immunoSEQ multiplex PCR, and TCRdb's table has in-frame clones only and misses some. Of around 300,000 clones listed, about 80% are singletons. The receptor was isolated from a human donor with chronic lymphocytic leukemia. The material sequenced was PBMCs, taken before ibrutinib treatment.

The CDR3 DNA reads as TGTGCCAGTAGTATAGTGGGAGGGAACGAGCAGTACTTC. As protein: CASSIVGGNEQYF. This chain uses TRBV19 with TRBJ2-7; 7 bases agree with TRBD2. V lost 1 base, J lost 5 bases, and 2 bases stayed unmatched. This CDR3 has 13 amino acids. Per germline, CDR1 LNHDA and CDR2 SQIVND (reference sequence). The full variable domain, rest sourced from reference TRBV19 and TRBJ2-7, is DGGITQSPKYLFRKEGQNVTLSCEQNLNHDAMYWYRQDPGQGLRLIYYSQIVNDFQKGDIAEGYSVSREKKESFPLTVTSAQKNPTAFYLCASSIVGGNEQYFGPGTRLTVT.